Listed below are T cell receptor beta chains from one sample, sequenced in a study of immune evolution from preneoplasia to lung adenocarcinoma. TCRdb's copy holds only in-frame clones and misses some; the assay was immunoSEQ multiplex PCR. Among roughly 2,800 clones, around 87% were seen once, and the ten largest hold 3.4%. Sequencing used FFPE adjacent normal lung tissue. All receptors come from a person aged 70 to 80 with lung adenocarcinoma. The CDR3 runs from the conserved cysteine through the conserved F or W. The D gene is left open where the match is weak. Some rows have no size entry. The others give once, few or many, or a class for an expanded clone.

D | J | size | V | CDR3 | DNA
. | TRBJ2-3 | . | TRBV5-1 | CASSPEASTDTQYF | TGCGCCAGCAGCCCCGAAGCTAGCACAGATACGCAGTATTTT
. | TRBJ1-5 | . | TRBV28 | CASTSLRGAQHF | TGTGCCAGCACCTCCCTAAGGGGGGCCCAGCATTTT
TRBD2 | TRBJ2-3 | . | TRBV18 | CASSPGGSLTDTQYF | TGTGCCAGCTCACCAGGCGGGAGCCTTACAGATACGCAGTATTTT
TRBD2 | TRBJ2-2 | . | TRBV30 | CAWSVKGQRGVTGELFF | TGTGCCTGGAGTGTAAAGGGTCAGCGGGGGGTCACCGGGGAGCTGTTTTTT
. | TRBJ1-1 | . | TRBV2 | CASTDGRQNTEAFF | TGTGCCAGCACTGATGGAAGGCAGAACACTGAAGCTTTCTTT
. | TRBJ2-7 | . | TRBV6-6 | CASSASYEQYF | TGTGCCAGCAGTGCATCCTACGAGCAGTACTTC
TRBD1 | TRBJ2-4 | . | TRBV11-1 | CASSPWGQSQNIQYF | TGTGCCAGCAGCCCGTGGGGACAGTCACAAAACATTCAGTACTTC
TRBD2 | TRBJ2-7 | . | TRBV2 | CASKVVRGGDEQYF | TGTGCCAGCAAGGTCGTGCGGGGGGGTGACGAGCAGTACTTC
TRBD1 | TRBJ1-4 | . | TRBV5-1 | CASSSGQGSNEKLFF | TGCGCCAGCAGCTCGGGACAGGGTTCCAATGAAAAACTGTTTTTT
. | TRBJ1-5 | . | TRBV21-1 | CASNSKRGRGGSQPQHF | TGTGCCAGCAATTCGAAACGGGGCAGGGGTGGGAGTCAGCCCCAGCATTTT
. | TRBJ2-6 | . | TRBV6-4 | CASSEASGANVLTF | TGTGCCAGCAGTGAAGCGTCTGGGGCCAACGTCCTGACTTTC
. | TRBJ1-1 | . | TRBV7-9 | CASSLMGHGCFF | TGTGCCAGCAGCTTAATGGGACATGGGTGTTTCTTT
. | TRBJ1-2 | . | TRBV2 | CASSRDGNYGYTF | TGTGCCAGCAGCCGGGACGGTAACTATGGCTACACCTTC
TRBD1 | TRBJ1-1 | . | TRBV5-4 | CASSRGQGAAMNTEAFF | TGTGCCAGCAGCCGGGGACAGGGGGCGGCCATGAACACTGAAGCTTTCTTT
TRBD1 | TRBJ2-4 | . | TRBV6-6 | CASSSEAGTGGGIQYF | TGTGCCAGCAGTTCTGAAGCCGGGACAGGGGGTGGCATTCAGTACTTC
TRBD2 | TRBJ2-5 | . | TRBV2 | CASASGGAGETQYF | TGTGCCAGCGCTAGCGGGGGGGCGGGGGAGACCCAGTACTTC
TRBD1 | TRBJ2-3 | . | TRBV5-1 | CASSLGTGAFSDTQYF | TGCGCCAGCAGCTTAGGGACAGGGGCTTTTTCGGATACGCAGTATTTT
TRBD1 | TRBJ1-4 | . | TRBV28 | CASSAYYRGREKLFF | TGTGCCAGCAGTGCTTATTACAGGGGGAGGGAAAAACTGTTTTTT
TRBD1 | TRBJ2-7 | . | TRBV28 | CASSKPGQGSSSSYEQYF | TGTGCCAGCAGTAAACCGGGACAGGGGTCCTCAAGCTCCTACGAGCAGTACTTC
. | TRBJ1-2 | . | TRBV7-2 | CASSPPDRRYGYTF | TGTGCCAGCAGCCCCCCAGACAGGCGCTATGGCTACACCTTC
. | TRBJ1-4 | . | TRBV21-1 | CASSKVRRQVSSPNEKLFF | TGTGCCAGCAGCAAAGTACGACGGCAGGTGAGCTCTCCTAATGAAAAACTGTTTTTT
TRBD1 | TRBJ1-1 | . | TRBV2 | CASHLVDRATEAFF | TGTGCCAGCCACTTAGTGGACAGGGCCACTGAAGCTTTCTTT
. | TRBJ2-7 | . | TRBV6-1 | CASTLGYEQYF | TGTGCCAGCACCCTCGGGTACGAGCAGTACTTC
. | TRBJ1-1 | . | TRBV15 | CATSRDPTGMVEAFF | TGTGCCACCAGCAGAGATCCAACAGGGATGGTTGAAGCTTTCTTT
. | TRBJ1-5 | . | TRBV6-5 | CASSLGHGNQPQHF | TGTGCCAGCAGCTTGGGACACGGCAATCAGCCCCAGCATTTT
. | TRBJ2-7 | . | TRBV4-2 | CASSQVVDSYEQYF | TGTGCCAGCAGCCAAGTAGTGGACTCCTACGAGCAGTACTTC
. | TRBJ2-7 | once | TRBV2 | CASSTGLEQYF | TGTGCCAGCTCAACAGGGCTCGAGCAGTACTTC
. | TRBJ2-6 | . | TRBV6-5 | CASSYTEGSGANVLTF | TGTGCCAGCAGTTATACGGAGGGGTCCGGGGCCAACGTCCTGACTTTC
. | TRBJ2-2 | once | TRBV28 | CASTTLTGELFF | TGTGCCAGCACGACCTTGACCGGGGAGCTGTTTTTT
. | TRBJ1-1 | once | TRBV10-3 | CAISEYGPYTEAFF | TGTGCCATCAGTGAGTACGGCCCATACACTGAAGCTTTCTTT
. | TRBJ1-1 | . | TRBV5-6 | CASSSSGSALEAFF | TGTGCCAGCAGTTCCTCAGGGTCGGCCCTTGAAGCTTTCTTT
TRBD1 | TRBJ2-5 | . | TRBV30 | CAWEGGSETQYF | TGTGCCTGGGAAGGGGGCTCAGAGACCCAGTACTTC
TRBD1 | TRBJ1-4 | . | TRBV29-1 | CSVDSPGGGEKLFF | TGCAGCGTCGACTCTCCAGGGGGTGGTGAAAAACTGTTTTTT
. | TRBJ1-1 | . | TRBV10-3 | CAISESDMNTEAFF | TGTGCCATCAGTGAGTCCGATATGAACACTGAAGCTTTCTTT
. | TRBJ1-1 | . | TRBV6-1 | CASRKDGHTEAFF | TGTGCCAGCAGAAAAGACGGTCACACTGAAGCTTTCTTT
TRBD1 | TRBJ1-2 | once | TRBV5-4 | CASSLDRGYYGYTF | TGTGCCAGCAGCTTGGACAGGGGATACTATGGCTACACCTTC
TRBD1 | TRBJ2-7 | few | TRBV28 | CASSLEWTGGDYEQYF | TGTGCCAGCAGTTTAGAATGGACAGGGGGGGACTACGAGCAGTACTTC